The 23 T cell receptor beta chains below come from one sample, sequenced in a study of shared clonotypes between healthy human individuals. Naive-designated CD8 cells lacked CD45RO, were positively enriched for CCR7, and omitted terminally differentiated effector memory CD45RA+ cells. Repertoires were generated with immunoSEQ multiplex PCR, while TCRdb's copy carries only in-frame clones and drops some. The sample shows approximately 650,000 clones, roughly 96% of them seen only once. The sample comprised naive CD8+ T cells sorted from blood. The receptors originated from a woman between 25 and 40 years old in good health.

This rearrangement joins TRBV4-1 to TRBJ2-3; D unclear. The CDR3 runs 14 residues. V lost 4 bases to trimming and J lost 1 base, with 9 bases between them. CDR1 is MGHRA, CDR2 YSYEKL, per germline. CDR3 coding DNA: TGCGCCAGCAGCCCCTCCGACGGCACAGATACGCAGTATTTT. It yields the protein CASSPSDGTDTQYF.

This clone was observed once. V gene TRBV27 combines with J gene TRBJ2-7, with TRBD2 matching 13 bases. The CDR3 is made up of 15 amino acids. Per germline, CDR1 MNHEY and CDR2 SMNVEV (reference sequence). The V and J ends lost 4 bases and 2 bases, in that order; junction bases with no gene match: 2. Here the CDR3 reads CASSSGLAGTYEQYF. The CDR3 coding sequence is TGTGCCAGCAGTTCGGGACTAGCGGGGACCTACGAGCAGTACTTC.

The chain uses TRBV6-1 and TRBJ2-3; D is unclear. CDR3 length equals 14 residues. V was shortened by 1 base and J by 7 bases, with 12 bases between the two germline ends. Per the germline V gene, CDR1 is MNHNS and CDR2 is SASEGT. This chain's CDR3 is CASSEGVLGNTQYF. CDR3 nucleotide sequence: TGTGCCAGCAGTGAAGGTGTCCTAGGGAATACGCAGTATTTT.

V and J are TRBV13 and TRBJ2-2; D gene ambiguous. The CDR3 covers 13 residues. Germline V lookup: CDR1 PRHDT, CDR2 FYEKMQ (reference sequence). The V gene lost 3 bases and the J gene lost 3 bases, with 5 bases spanning the gap. CDR3 protein: CASSLGYTGELFF. CDR3 DNA: TGTGCCAGCAGCTTGGGTTACACCGGGGAGCTGTTTTTT.

In regard to this clone: This sample includes further DNA sequences coding for the same CDR3. This rearrangement joins TRBV9 to TRBJ2-2, with unresolved D. From germline, CDR1 is SGDLS and CDR2 YYNGEE. V was clipped by 0 bases and J by 4 bases, with 4 bases between them. The CDR3 is 13 residues long. CDR3 amino acids: CASSVVSTGELFF. In nucleotides, the CDR3 is TGTGCCAGCAGCGTAGTAAGCACCGGGGAGCTGTTTTTT.

The CDR3 coding sequence is TGTGCCAGTAGTATGAGGCAGGCCACCTACGAGCAGTACTTC. Translating it yields CASSMRQATYEQYF. The chain joins TRBV19 to TRBJ2-7; no definite D call. V was pared by 3 bases and J by 2 bases, with 11 bases between. The CDR3 covers 14 residues. Germline loops: CDR1 LNHDA, CDR2 SQIVND (reference sequence). The whole variable domain, remainder taken from reference TRBV19 and TRBJ2-7, is DGGITQSPKYLFRKEGQNVTLSCEQNLNHDAMYWYRQDPGQGLRLIYYSQIVNDFQKGDIAEGYSVSREKKESFPLTVTSAQKNPTAFYLCASSMRQATYEQYFGPGTRLTVT.

The J gene is TRBJ1-4, the V gene TRBV7-6, with D unresolved. Germline CDR1 reads SGHVS; CDR2 reads FNYEAQ. This CDR3 contains 15 residues. Trimming stripped 1 base from V and 7 bases from J, with 13 bases between. The CDR3 DNA sequence: TGTGCCAGCAGCTTAGGAGCGGCAGGAGGTGAAAAACTGTTTTTT. Translation gives CASSLGAAGGEKLFF.

The CDR3 sequence is CASSLREYGYTF. The CDR3 coding sequence is TGTGCCAGCAGCTTAAGGGAATATGGCTACACCTTC. The V gene is TRBV13, the J gene TRBJ1-2; D unresolved. The CDR3 spans 12 residues. V lost 2 bases and J lost 5, with 6 bases in between. Germline V gene lookup returns CDR1 PRHDT and CDR2 FYEKMQ (reference sequence).

This chain connects TRBV29-1 to TRBJ1-2; D is uncertain. The CDR3 length is 13 residues. Per the germline V gene, CDR1 is SQVTM and CDR2 is ANQGSEA. Trimming took 3 bases from V and 2 from J, leaving 10 bases between them. CDR3 sequence (DNA): TGCAGCGTTGAGCAGATAAACAACTATGGCTACACCTTC. This gives the protein CSVEQINNYGYTF.

This chain connects TRBV4-1 to TRBJ1-5, with a weak D call TRBD1 (5 bases). V lost 4 bases to trimming and J lost 1 base, with 8 bases between them. CDR3 length equals 14 residues. Germline V CDR1 and CDR2: MGHRA, YSYEKL. The CDR3: CASSPRQSNQPQHF. Here the CDR3 DNA reads TGCGCCAGCAGCCCAAGACAGAGCAATCAGCCCCAGCATTTT.

Note on this clone: Distinct nucleotide sequences in the sample also encode this CDR3. The chain recombines TRBV29-1 with TRBJ2-5; 9 nucleotides align to TRBD2. The CDR3 is 16 residues long. V lost 0 bases to trimming and J lost 5 bases; unmatched junction nucleotides: 10. CDR1 is SQVTM and CDR2 is ANQGSEA in the germline V gene. CDR3 DNA: TGCAGCGTTGAAGATCCGGAGCGGGGGGCGCGGGAGACCCAGTACTTC. Translating gives CSVEDPERGARETQYF.

V and J are TRBV7-2 and TRBJ1-2, with 7 bases fitting TRBD1. V shed 6 bases, J shed 8 bases, and the junction held 9 bases outside the gene matches. Per germline, CDR1 SGHTA and CDR2 FQGNSA. The CDR3 contains 13 residues. CDR3: CASSFTGAWGYTF. CDR3 DNA: TGTGCCAGCAGTTTTACAGGGGCTTGGGGCTACACCTTC.

To note about this clone: Additional DNA sequences in this sample encode the identical CDR3. The chain couples TRBV10-3 to TRBJ2-7; tentative D call: TRBD2 (6 bases). Germline V CDR1 and CDR2: ENHRY, SYGVKD. V lost 6 bases to trimming and J lost 0 bases, with 9 bases between them. CDR3 length: 13 amino acids. The CDR3, as DNA: TGTGCCATCAGAGGGGACTCCTCCTACGAGCAGTACTTC. Its protein is CAIRGDSSYEQYF.

The chain employs TRBV13 and TRBJ2-1; D uncertain. The CDR3 is 12 residues long. Trimming stripped 2 bases from V and 9 bases from J, with 8 bases between. Germline V lookup: CDR1 PRHDT, CDR2 FYEKMQ (reference sequence). Here the CDR3 reads CASSLRVAEQFF. In DNA form, the CDR3 reads TGTGCCAGCAGCTTACGGGTGGCTGAGCAGTTCTTC.

The chain uses TRBV13 and TRBJ2-7; D perhaps matches TRBD1 (5 bases). Deletions cut 0 bases from V and 6 bases from J, with 18 bases between. CDR1 and CDR2 from the germline V gene are PRHDT and FYEKMQ (reference sequence). The CDR3 loop spans 16 amino acids. The chain's CDR3 is CASSLGLGPPRGEQYF. The CDR3 DNA reads as TGTGCCAGCAGCTTAGGCCTTGGGCCCCCAAGGGGCGAGCAGTACTTC.

V and J are TRBV27 and TRBJ2-5; D perhaps matches TRBD2 (6 bases). The V gene lost 8 bases and the J gene lost 5 bases, with 6 bases spanning the gap. The CDR3 extends over 10 amino acids. Germline V gene sequence: CDR1 MNHEY, CDR2 SMNVEV (reference sequence). CDR3 in amino acids: CASGGETQYF. CDR3 bases: TGTGCCAGCGGGGGGGAGACCCAGTACTTC.

The J gene is TRBJ1-1, the V gene TRBV11-2; no clear D gene. Trimming removed 1 base from V and 0 bases from J, with 9 bases in between. CDR1 and CDR2 (germline): SGHAT, FQNNGV. The CDR3 spans 15 residues. As DNA, the CDR3 is TGTGCCAGCAGCTTAGGTCTGGGGATGAACACTGAAGCTTTCTTT. Protein sequence: CASSLGLGMNTEAFF.

Worth noting for this clone: This sample also contains other DNA sequences that code for the same CDR3. The chain employs TRBV5-4 and TRBJ2-1, with D uncertain. V was cut by 1 base and J by 4 bases, with 0 bases left in between. Germline CDR1 reads SGHNT; CDR2 reads YYREEE (reference sequence). CDR3 length equals 11 residues. The CDR3 reads CASSLYNEQFF. The CDR3 DNA is TGTGCCAGCAGCTTGTACAATGAGCAGTTCTTC.

This clone was seen a few times. Other DNA sequences of this sample code for an identical CDR3. The V gene is TRBV9, the J gene TRBJ1-1; no clear D. This CDR3 is built from 12 residues. With 2 bases removed from V and 4 bases from J, the gap between germline ends came to 6 bases. In germline, CDR1 is SGDLS, CDR2 YYNGEE. The CDR3: CASSVEGTEAFF. The CDR3 DNA is TGTGCCAGCAGCGTCGAAGGCACTGAAGCTTTCTTT.

This clone was picked up one time. J is TRBJ2-2 and V is TRBV6-4; D not resolved. This CDR3 is built from 14 residues. The germline CDR1 and CDR2 sequences are MRHNA and SNTAGT. The V end lost 3 bases, the J end lost 1 base, and 6 bases lay between the germline ends. The CDR3 protein is CASSDQLNTGELFF. CDR3 nucleotide sequence: TGTGCCAGCAGTGATCAATTGAACACCGGGGAGCTGTTTTTT.

The chain combines TRBV5-8 with TRBJ2-7; 7 nucleotides align to TRBD1. CDR1 and CDR2 from the germline V gene are SGHTS and YDEGEE. The CDR3 totals 12 residues. The trim removed 4 bases at V and 5 bases at J, leaving 3 bases unmatched. The CDR3 DNA is TGTGCCAGCAGCACAGGGGCCCACGAGCAGTACTTC. Translation gives CASSTGAHEQYF.

The chain joins TRBV6-5 to TRBJ1-2, with D tentatively TRBD1 (6 bases). This CDR3 is 13 amino acids long. Trimming removed 9 bases from V and 8 bases from J, with 19 bases in between. Per germline, CDR1 MNHEY and CDR2 SVGAGI. In DNA, the CDR3 is TGTGCCAGTTCAGGGACACCGTATGGAGGCTACACCTTC. Translated: CASSGTPYGGYTF.

The J gene is TRBJ2-3, the V gene TRBV28; weak D call: TRBD2 (5 bases). CDR3 length: 16 amino acids. Trimming removed 6 bases at V and 5 bases at J, with 21 bases between. CDR1 is MDHEN, CDR2 SYDVKM, per germline. Here the CDR3 DNA reads TGTGCCAGCAGCGCTGTCTTCGGGGAGAGGCTAGATACGCAGTATTTT. This gives the protein CASSAVFGERLDTQYF.